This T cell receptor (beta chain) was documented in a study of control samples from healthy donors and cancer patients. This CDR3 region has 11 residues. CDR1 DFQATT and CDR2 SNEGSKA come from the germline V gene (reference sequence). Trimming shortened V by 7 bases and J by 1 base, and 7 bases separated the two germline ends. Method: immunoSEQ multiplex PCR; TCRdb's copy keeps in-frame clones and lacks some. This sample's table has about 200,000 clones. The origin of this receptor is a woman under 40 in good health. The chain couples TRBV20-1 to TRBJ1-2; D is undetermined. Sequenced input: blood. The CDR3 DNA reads TGCAGTGGCGACTATAACTATGGCTACACCTTC. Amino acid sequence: CSGDYNYGYTF.